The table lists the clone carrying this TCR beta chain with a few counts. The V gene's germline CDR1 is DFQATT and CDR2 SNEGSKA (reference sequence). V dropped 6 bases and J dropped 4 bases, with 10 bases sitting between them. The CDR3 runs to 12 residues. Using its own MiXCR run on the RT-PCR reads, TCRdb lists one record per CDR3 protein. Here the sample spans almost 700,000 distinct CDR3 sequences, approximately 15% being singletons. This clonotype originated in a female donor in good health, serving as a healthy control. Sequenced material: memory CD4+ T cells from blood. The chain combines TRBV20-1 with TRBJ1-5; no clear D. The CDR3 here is CSASRGNQPQHF. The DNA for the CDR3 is TGCAGTGCGTCAAGAGGGAATCAGCCCCAGCATTTT.